The source of this T cell receptor beta chain is a study of blood T cell repertoires in COVID-19. Ages ranged from about 18 to 90 years, with residence in 24 US areas. Assignments of participants to cohorts depended upon their own reported clinical history. Resolution of symptoms, clearance, or two negative PCRs was present in recovered Cohort 3 donors. Per the original data handling: It was from reference gene primer amplification that nucleated cell counts were estimated. Data came from immunoSEQ multiplex PCR; TCRdb stores just in-frame clones and leaves some out. Clone size and V and J calls were adopted from that table, with D and trimming inferred from the DNA. The data contain about 480,000 clones, 88% of them seen just once; the ten biggest clones take up 1.5% to 2%. Sequenced material: PBMCs or T cells enriched from blood (not recorded which). This receptor was obtained from a middle-aged woman who had recovered from COVID-19.

CDR3 residues: CATSIGRPGQGYEQYF. In DNA form, the CDR3 reads TGTGCCACCAGCATCGGAAGACCGGGACAGGGCTACGAGCAGTACTTC. The chain links TRBV15 to TRBJ2-7, with 9 bases aligning to TRBD1. The CDR3 sequence is 16 residues long. The J segment lost 3 bases and the V segment lost 4 bases, leaving 10 bases of the junction unmatched. CDR1 and CDR2 (germline): LNHNV, YYDKDF (reference sequence). The full variable domain, with the rest looked up from reference TRBV15 and TRBJ2-7, is DAMVIQNPRYQVTQFGKPVTLSCSQTLNHNVMYWYQQKSSQAPKLLFHYYDKDFNNEADTPDNFQSRRPNTSFCFLDIRSPGLGDTAMYLCATSIGRPGQGYEQYFGPGTRLTVT.